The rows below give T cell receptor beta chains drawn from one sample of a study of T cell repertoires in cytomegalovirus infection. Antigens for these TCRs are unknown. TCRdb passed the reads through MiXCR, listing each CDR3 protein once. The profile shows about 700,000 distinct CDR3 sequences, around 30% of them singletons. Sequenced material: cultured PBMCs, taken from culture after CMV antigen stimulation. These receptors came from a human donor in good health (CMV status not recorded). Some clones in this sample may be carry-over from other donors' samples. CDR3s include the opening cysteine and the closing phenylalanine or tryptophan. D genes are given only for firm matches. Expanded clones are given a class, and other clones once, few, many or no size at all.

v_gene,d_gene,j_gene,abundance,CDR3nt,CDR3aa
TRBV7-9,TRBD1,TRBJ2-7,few,TGTGCCAGCAGCTTATCGGCTCCGGGACAGCAGAGCTCCTACGAGCAGTACTTC,CASSLSAPGQQSSYEQYF
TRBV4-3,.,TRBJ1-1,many,TGCGCCAGCAGCCAAGGGTCAGGTATCAACACTGAAGCTTTCTTT,CASSQGSGINTEAFF
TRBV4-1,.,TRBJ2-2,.,TGCGCCAGCAGCCAAGGGTCCACCGGGGAGCTGTTTTTT,CASSQGSTGELFF
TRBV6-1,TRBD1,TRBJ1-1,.,TGTGCCAGCAGTGAAAGTGGGCTCTGGGGACAGAAGAACACTGAAGCTTTCTTT,CASSESGLWGQKNTEAFF
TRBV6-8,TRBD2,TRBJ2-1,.,TGTGCCAGCAGTCCACTAGCGGGAGCGACCAATGAGCAGTTCTTC,CASSPLAGATNEQFF
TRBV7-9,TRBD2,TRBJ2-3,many,TGTGCCAGCAGCGGAAAAGGACTAGCGGTCACAGATACGCAGTATTTT,CASSGKGLAVTDTQYF
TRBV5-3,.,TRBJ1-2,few,TGTGCCAGAAGCTTGGGAGAGGTGGAGTACGGCTACACCTTC,CARSLGEVEYGYTF
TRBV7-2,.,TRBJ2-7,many,TGTGCGATAAACCGAGGGGGAGCCCTCTACGAGCAGTACTTC,CAINRGGALYEQYF
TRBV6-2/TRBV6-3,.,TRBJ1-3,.,TGTGCCAGCATCTCATGGCAGTACTCTGGAAACACCATATATTTT,CASISWQYSGNTIYF
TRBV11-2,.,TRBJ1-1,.,TGTGCCAGCAGCTTTGGACAACGACAAACGGCTTTCTTT,CASSFGQRQTAFF
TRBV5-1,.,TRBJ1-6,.,TGCGCCAGCAGCTTGGCGGGCAGGTCTTACCTCCACTTT,CASSLAGRSYLHF
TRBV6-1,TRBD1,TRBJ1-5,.,TGTGCCAGCAGAGCGACGGGACAGGGGTTGGGCAATCAGCCCCAGCATTTT,CASRATGQGLGNQPQHF
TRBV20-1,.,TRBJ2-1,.,TGCAGTGCTAGAGAGGACCTATACAATGAGCAGTTCTTC,CSAREDLYNEQFF
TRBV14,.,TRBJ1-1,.,TGTGCCAGCAGCCAAGATTGGCAGGCTCCCGCCTTCTTT,CASSQDWQAPAFF
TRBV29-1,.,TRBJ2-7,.,TGCAGCGTTCGGCACTACGAGCAGTACTTC,CSVRHYEQYF
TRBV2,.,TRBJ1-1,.,TGTGCCAGCGTGGGGGGGACTGAAGCTTTCTTT,CASVGGTEAFF
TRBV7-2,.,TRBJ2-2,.,TGTGCCAGCAGCCCTGTCAAGAACACCGGGGAGCTGTTTTTT,CASSPVKNTGELFF
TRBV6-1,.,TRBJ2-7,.,TGTGCCATCCGAGGTCCGGGTGACTACGAGCAGTACTTC,CAIRGPGDYEQYF
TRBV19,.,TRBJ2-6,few,TGTGCCAGTCAGGGCGCGCCCCGTCGCTCTGGGGCCAACGTCCTGACTTTC,CASQGAPRRSGANVLTF
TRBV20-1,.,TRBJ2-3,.,TGCAGTGCCGTCCTAGTCGACTCTCGAAATACGCAGTATTTT,CSAVLVDSRNTQYF
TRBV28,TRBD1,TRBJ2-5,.,TGTGCCAGCAGCGACAATACAGGGGGCCCCCAAGAGACCCAGTACTTC,CASSDNTGGPQETQYF
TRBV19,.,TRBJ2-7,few,TGTGCCAGTAGTACCGATCTTTGGGGCTCCTACGAGCAGTACTTC,CASSTDLWGSYEQYF
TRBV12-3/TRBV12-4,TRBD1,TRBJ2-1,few,TGTGCCAGCACCCGAACAGGGGGCTACAATGAGCAGTTCTTC,CASTRTGGYNEQFF
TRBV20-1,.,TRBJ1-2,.,TGCAGTGCTGATCCTTGGGCAGGCTACACCTTC,CSADPWAGYTF
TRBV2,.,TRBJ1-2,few,TGTGCCAGCAAAGCCGGGACCCGAGCTACTTCAAACTATGGCTACACCTTC,CASKAGTRATSNYGYTF
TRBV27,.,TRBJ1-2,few,TGTGCCAGCAGTTTTGTCGGCACGGGGCAAGGTGGCTACACCTTC,CASSFVGTGQGGYTF
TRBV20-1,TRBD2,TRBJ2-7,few,TGCAGTGCTCCCTCCGCGGGAGAAGACGAGCAGTACTTC,CSAPSAGEDEQYF
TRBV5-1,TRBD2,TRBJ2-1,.,TGCGCCAGCAGCTTGACACTAGCGGGGCTATACAATGAGCAGTTCTTC,CASSLTLAGLYNEQFF
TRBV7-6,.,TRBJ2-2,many,TGTGCCAGCAGCAAGGACAGGAACACCGGGGAGCTGTTTTTT,CASSKDRNTGELFF
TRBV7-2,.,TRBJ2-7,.,TGTGCCAGCAGCTTAGTGGGTCGTTCTCCCGGGGTCGAGCAGTACTTC,CASSLVGRSPGVEQYF
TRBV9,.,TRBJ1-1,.,TGTGCCAGCAGCGTACAGCTGAACACTGAAGCTTTCTTT,CASSVQLNTEAFF
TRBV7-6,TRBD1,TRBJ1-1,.,TGTGCCAGCAGCCACAGGGGATGGGGGAACACTGAAGCTTTCTTT,CASSHRGWGNTEAFF
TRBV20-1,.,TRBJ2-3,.,TGCAGTGCCACGGACTTCGCTAGCACAGATACGCAGTATTTT,CSATDFASTDTQYF
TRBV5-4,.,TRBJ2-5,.,TGTGCCAGCAGCTTGGCGGGGGGCCTAGCGACCCAGTACTTC,CASSLAGGLATQYF
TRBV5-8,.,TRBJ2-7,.,TGTGCCAGCAGAAAACAGGGTTCGGACGAGCAGTACTTC,CASRKQGSDEQYF
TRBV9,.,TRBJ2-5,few,TGTGCCAGCAGCGTAGATGGGGCGGGACAAGAGACCCAGTACTTC,CASSVDGAGQETQYF
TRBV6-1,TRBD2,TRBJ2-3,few,TGTGCCAGCGGGACTAGCGGGGGGCCAGATACGCAGTATTTT,CASGTSGGPDTQYF
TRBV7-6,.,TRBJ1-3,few,TGTGCCAGCAGCTTAGTCCGTCCCGGGGCGACTGGAAACACCATATATTTT,CASSLVRPGATGNTIYF
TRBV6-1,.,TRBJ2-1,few,TGTGCCAGCAGTGTACGGTTAAATGAGCAGTTCTTC,CASSVRLNEQFF
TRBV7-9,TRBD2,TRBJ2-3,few,TGTGCCAGCAGCCAGCGGGGGCCTCTCACAGATACGCAGTATTTT,CASSQRGPLTDTQYF
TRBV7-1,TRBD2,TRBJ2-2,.,TGTGCCAGCAGACCAAGCGGGACGAACACCGGGGAGCTGTTTTTT,CASRPSGTNTGELFF
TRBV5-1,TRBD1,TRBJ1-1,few,TGCGCCAGCAGCCGTGAGGCAGGGGGAGACACTGAAGCTTTCTTT,CASSREAGGDTEAFF
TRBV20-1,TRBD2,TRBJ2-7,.,TGCAGTGCTGCGACCGGGACTAGCGGAAGCGAGCAGTACTTC,CSAATGTSGSEQYF
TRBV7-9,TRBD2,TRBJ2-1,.,TGTGCCAGCAGGCGGGGGGGCCTGAATGAGCAGTTCTTC,CASRRGGLNEQFF
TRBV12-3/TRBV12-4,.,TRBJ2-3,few,TGTGCCAGCAGTTTATCGGTCCTGGGCACAGATACGCAGTATTTT,CASSLSVLGTDTQYF
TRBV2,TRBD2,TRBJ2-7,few,TGTGCCAGCAGCGGACTAGCGGGGTATTACGAGCAGTACTTC,CASSGLAGYYEQYF
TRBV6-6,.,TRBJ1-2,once,TGTGCCAGCAGTGTACAACAGGCGTCCGATGGCTACACCTTC,CASSVQQASDGYTF
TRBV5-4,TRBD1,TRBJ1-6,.,TGTGCCAGCAGCTTGGAAGGGACAGGGTTGGGAGATTCACCCCTCCACTTT,CASSLEGTGLGDSPLHF
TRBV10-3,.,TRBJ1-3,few,TGTGCCACCCGGACCGACTCTGGAAACACCATATATTTT,CATRTDSGNTIYF
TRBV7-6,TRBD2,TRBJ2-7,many,TGTGCCAGCACCCGACTAGCGGGGTCCTACGAGCAGTACTTC,CASTRLAGSYEQYF
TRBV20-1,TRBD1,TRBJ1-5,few,TGCAGTGCTGCGACAGGGACTCAGCCCCAGCATTTT,CSAATGTQPQHF
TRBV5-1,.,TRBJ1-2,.,TGCGCCAGCAGCTTGGCCCAGAGGACAGCCTATGGCTACACCTTC,CASSLAQRTAYGYTF
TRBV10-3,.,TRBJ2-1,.,TGTGCCATCAGCTCAGAGGACTCAGGGGTCGATGAGCAGTTCTTC,CAISSEDSGVDEQFF
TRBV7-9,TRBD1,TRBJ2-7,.,TGTGCCAGCAGCCCCCGGGACAGGGTGGCTTCCGAGCAGTACTTC,CASSPRDRVASEQYF
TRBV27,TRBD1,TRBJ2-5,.,TGTGCCAGCAGTTCGGACAGGGGGCGAAGGGAGACCCAGTACTTC,CASSSDRGRRETQYF
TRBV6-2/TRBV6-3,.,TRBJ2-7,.,TGTGCCAGCAGCCAAGCGCATGAGCGGTACTTC,CASSQAHERYF
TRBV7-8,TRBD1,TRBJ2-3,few,TGTGCCAGCAGCCGCACGAACAGGGGTACAGATACGCAGTATTTT,CASSRTNRGTDTQYF
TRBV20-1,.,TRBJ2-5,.,TGCAGTGCTAGAGATTACGGTGGCGGGGATAAGACCCAGTACTTC,CSARDYGGGDKTQYF
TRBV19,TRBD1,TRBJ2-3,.,TGTGCCAGTAGTATTACCCGGGACAGGGGTCCCGGCTATACGCAGTATTTT,CASSITRDRGPGYTQYF